Shown below are 16 T cell receptor beta chains from a single sample sequenced in a study of control samples from healthy donors and cancer patients. Libraries were prepared by immunoSEQ multiplex PCR; TCRdb keeps only in-frame clonotypes and omits some of them. In the table there are 65,000 to 85,000 clones, roughly 90% of which are singletons. Sequenced input: PBMCs. These receptors were obtained from a woman between 50 and 59 years old with colorectal cancer.

The gene calls are TRBV4-3 and TRBJ1-1; D is unclear. Trimming shortened V by 0 bases and J by 4 bases, and 12 bases separated the two germline ends. Germline CDR1 reads LGHNA; CDR2 reads YSLEER. The CDR3 has 15 amino acids. The CDR3 loop is CASSQDLLTFTEAFF. The CDR3 bases are TGCGCCAGCAGCCAAGACCTGTTAACCTTCACTGAAGCTTTCTTT.

V gene TRBV29-1 combines with J gene TRBJ1-1; D call uncertain. In germline, CDR1 is SQVTM, CDR2 ANQGSEA. There are 11 residues in the CDR3. V lost 6 bases, J lost 4 bases, and 9 bases lay in between. The CDR3 here is CSVRVGTEAFF. The DNA for the CDR3 is TGCAGCGTAAGGGTTGGCACTGAAGCTTTCTTT.

The gene calls are TRBV24-1 and TRBJ2-3; TRBD1 is a possible D gene (6 bases). With 2 bases removed from V and 6 bases from J, the gap between germline ends came to 14 bases. The CDR3 is made up of 15 amino acids. Germline CDR1 and CDR2: KGHDR and SFDVKD. CDR3 sequence reads: CATSDSTGSGDTQYF. Written as DNA, the CDR3 is TGTGCCACCAGTGATTCAACAGGGAGTGGCGATACGCAGTATTTT.

The chain couples TRBV4-1 to TRBJ1-3; 7 bases match TRBD1. Looked up from germline, CDR1 is MGHRA and CDR2 is YSYEKL. The trim removed 3 bases at V and 4 bases at J, leaving 12 bases unmatched. The CDR3 contains 17 residues. The CDR3 reads CASSQGTAEGTGNTIYF. The CDR3, as DNA: TGCGCCAGCAGCCAGGGGACAGCAGAAGGTACCGGAAACACCATATATTTT.

This chain links TRBV3-1 (or the pseudogene TRBV3-2) with TRBJ1-2; D possibly corresponds to TRBD1 (6 bases). This CDR3 is built from 15 residues. Germline CDR1 LGHDT, CDR2 YNNKEL (reference sequence). With 3 bases removed from V and 4 bases from J, the gap between germline ends came to 15 bases. The CDR3 protein is CASSHRDNFFYGYTF. In DNA form, the CDR3 reads TGTGCCAGCAGCCACCGGGACAATTTCTTCTATGGCTACACCTTC.

The CDR3 DNA sequence: TGTGCCAGCAGCTACCAAAAGAACACTGAAGCTTTCTTT. Protein sequence: CASSYQKNTEAFF. J is TRBJ1-1 and V is TRBV12-3 or TRBV12-4; D is unclear. The V and J ends lost 6 bases and 1 base respectively, with 9 bases between them. This CDR3 is 13 amino acids long.

This chain uses TRBV2 with TRBJ2-3; D remains unclear. CDR3 length equals 14 residues. CDR1 and CDR2 (germline): SNHLY, FYNNEI. Trimming took off 8 bases at V and 2 bases at J, with 14 bases between the two ends. This CDR3 reads CASALRIDTDTQYF. The CDR3 DNA reads TGTGCCAGCGCTCTTCGGATTGACACAGATACGCAGTATTTT. Filled out from reference TRBV2 and TRBJ2-3, the complete variable domain reads EPEVTQTPSHQVTQMGQEVILRCVPISNHLYFYWYRQILGQKVEFLVSFYNNEISEKSEIFDDQFSVERPDGSNFTLKIRSTKLEDSAMYFCASALRIDTDTQYFGPGTRLTVL.

The genes are TRBV4-1 and TRBJ2-5, with 14 nucleotides matching TRBD2. The V gene end was trimmed by 4 bases and the J gene end by 5 bases; junction bases not matched to a gene: 3. The CDR3 consists of 15 residues. CDR1 and CDR2 from the germline V gene are MGHRA and YSYEKL. The CDR3 sequence: CASSRTSGGQETQYF. The CDR3 DNA reads TGCGCCAGCAGCCGGACTAGCGGGGGGCAGGAGACCCAGTACTTC.

The chain is built from TRBV27 and TRBJ1-1; a possible D gene is TRBD1 (5 bases). The CDR3 has 13 residues. V was clipped by 2 bases and J by 5 bases, with 9 bases between them. The germline CDR1 and CDR2 sequences are MNHEY and SMNVEV (reference sequence). CDR3: CASSLTGRTEAFF. The CDR3 DNA is TGTGCCAGCAGTTTAACAGGCCGAACTGAAGCTTTCTTT.

The chain has TRBV7-9 and TRBJ1-5, with a possible D match to TRBD1 (5 bases). This CDR3 comprises 14 residues. Trimming removed 5 bases from V and 3 bases from J, with 11 bases in between. The germline V gene encodes CDR1 SEHNR and CDR2 FQNEAQ (reference sequence). The CDR3 loop reads CASSRDGNNQPQHF. The CDR3 DNA follows: TGTGCCAGCAGCCGGGACGGCAACAATCAGCCCCAGCATTTT. Complete variable domain (other parts from reference TRBV7-9 and TRBJ1-5): DTGVSQNPRHKITKRGQNVTFRCDPISEHNRLYWYRQTLGQGPEFLTYFQNEAQLEKSRLLSDRFSAERPKGSFSTLEIQRTEQGDSAMYLCASSRDGNNQPQHFGDGTRLSIL.

This clone was counted between two and nine times. The chain employs TRBV12-3 or TRBV12-4 and TRBJ1-2; D possibly corresponds to TRBD1 (5 bases). Trimming shortened V by 6 bases and J by 3 bases, and 8 bases separated the two germline ends. CDR3 length equals 12 residues. CDR3 DNA: TGTGCCAGCAGCGGGGGAGACTATGGCTACACCTTC. Protein product: CASSGGDYGYTF.

The chain has TRBV5-4 and TRBJ2-7, with D tentatively TRBD1 (6 bases). CDR1 SGHNT and CDR2 YYREEE come from the germline V gene (reference sequence). The CDR3 totals 13 residues. V dropped 4 bases and J dropped 0 bases, with 8 bases sitting between them. DNA for the CDR3: TGTGCCAGCAGCGCACAGGGCTCCTACGAGCAGTACGTC. Translation gives CASSAQGSYEQYV.

The chain joins TRBV20-1 to TRBJ2-1; a possible D gene is TRBD2 (5 bases). From germline, CDR1 is DFQATT and CDR2 SNEGSKA (reference sequence). Trimming left V 1 base short and J 10 bases short, with 8 bases between. The CDR3 extends over 11 amino acids. The CDR3 protein is CSARGPGEQFF. The CDR3 coding sequence is TGCAGTGCTAGAGGACCGGGGGAGCAGTTCTTC.

The rearrangement joins TRBV10-3 to TRBJ2-3, with TRBD2 identical over 12 bases. This CDR3 has 15 amino acids. Trimming took 6 bases from V and 0 from J; bases not matched to a gene: 1. The V gene's germline CDR1 is ENHRY and CDR2 SYGVKD. CDR3 loop: CAIRGLAGSTDTQYF. Written as DNA, the CDR3 is TGTGCCATCAGAGGACTAGCGGGAAGCACAGATACGCAGTATTTT.

The chain carries TRBV7-9 and TRBJ2-2; 8 nucleotides line up with TRBD1. The CDR3 runs 14 residues. Germline loops: CDR1 SEHNR, CDR2 FQNEAQ (reference sequence). Losses at the gene ends were 5 bases for V and 5 bases for J; bases not matched to a gene: 4. The CDR3 DNA reads as TGTGCCAGCAGCCCAACAGGGGGAACCGGGGAGCTGTTTTTT. The encoded protein is CASSPTGGTGELFF.

The V and J genes are TRBV7-9 and TRBJ2-1, with 9 nucleotides matching TRBD2. Germline values: CDR1 SEHNR, CDR2 FQNEAQ (reference sequence). The CDR3 runs to 15 residues. The ends lost 5 bases at V and 4 bases at J; junction bases unmatched: 6. The CDR3 reads CASSGATSGYNEQFF. The CDR3 nucleotides read TGTGCCAGCAGCGGGGCGACTAGCGGTTACAATGAGCAGTTCTTC.